This entry lists 7 T cell receptor beta chains sequenced from one sample in a study of CD8+ T cells in alopecia areata. RNA, once extracted, was reverse transcribed into cDNA for use as the sequencing template. The table came from immunoSEQ multiplex PCR; TCRdb's copy has only in-frame clones and leaves some out. The data contain some 51,000 clones, roughly 96% of them singletons. The input for sequencing was CD8+ T cells sorted from blood, taken at week 0. Receptors were obtained from a human donor with alopecia areata.

Here the CDR3 DNA reads TGTGCCTGGAGTGTAGGGACAGGGGCAATGGGTGAGCAGTTCTTC. This codes for CAWSVGTGAMGEQFF. The rearrangement joins TRBV30 to TRBJ2-1; 10 nucleotides match TRBD1. CDR1 and CDR2 (germline): GTSNPN, SVGIG (reference sequence). The ends lost 0 bases at V and 9 bases at J; junction bases unmatched: 8. CDR3 size: 15 residues.

V is TRBV5-1 and J is TRBJ2-1; 12 bases agree with TRBD2. CDR1 is SGHRS, CDR2 YFSETQ, per germline. V trimming: 7 bases; J trimming: 12 bases; junction bases outside the gene matches: 14. There are 15 residues in the CDR3. The CDR3 DNA reads TGCGCCAGCGCTGCAGGACTAGCGGGGTCAGGACCGCAGTTCTTC. Amino acids: CASAAGLAGSGPQFF.

The V call is TRBV6-6, the J call TRBJ2-7; 10 nucleotides match TRBD2. J gave up 2 bases and V 5 bases, and 6 bases lay outside the gene matches. The V gene's germline CDR1 is MNHNY and CDR2 SVGAGI (reference sequence). CDR3 size: 15 residues. As DNA, the CDR3 is TGTGCCAGCAGTAGCGGGACTAGCGAAGCCTACGAGCAGTACTTC. Translated, it gives CASSSGTSEAYEQYF.

The chain is built from TRBV7-9 and TRBJ1-4; D perhaps matches TRBD1 (6 bases). Germline V gives CDR1 SEHNR, CDR2 FQNEAQ (reference sequence). This CDR3 has 16 residues. V lost 4 bases and J lost 2, with 14 bases in between. The CDR3 DNA reads TGTGCCAGCAGCTCATCGGGGGGCACGACTAATGAAAAACTGTTTTTT. Protein sequence: CASSSSGGTTNEKLFF. The whole variable domain, remainder taken from reference TRBV7-9 and TRBJ1-4, is DTGVSQNPRHKITKRGQNVTFRCDPISEHNRLYWYRQTLGQGPEFLTYFQNEAQLEKSRLLSDRFSAERPKGSFSTLEIQRTEQGDSAMYLCASSSSGGTTNEKLFFGSGTQLSVL.

This clone was seen only once. The chain uses TRBV29-1 and TRBJ2-1; TRBD2 matches at 12 bases. The CDR3 is 15 residues long. The V gene end was trimmed by 6 bases and the J gene end by 5 bases; junction bases not matched to a gene: 8. CDR1 and CDR2 from the germline V gene are SQVTM and ANQGSEA. The CDR3 nucleotides read TGCAGCGTCGAGAGCGGACTAGCGGGAAACAATGAGCAGTTCTTC. This sequence encodes CSVESGLAGNNEQFF.

The chain couples TRBV29-1 to TRBJ2-5; D gene unclear. CDR1 is SQVTM, CDR2 ANQGSEA, per germline. CDR3 length equals 13 residues. V lost 7 bases to trimming and J lost 2 bases, with 14 bases between them. The CDR3 reads CSAIRPIQETQYF. The CDR3 region has the DNA TGCAGCGCGATCAGACCGATACAAGAGACCCAGTACTTC.

V usage is TRBV29-1 and J usage is TRBJ2-5, with 10 bases matching TRBD2. Trimming took 4 bases from V and 4 from J; bases not matched to a gene: 9. Germline V gives CDR1 SQVTM, CDR2 ANQGSEA. CDR3 length: 15 residues. Here the CDR3 DNA reads TGCAGCGTTGGGGAGCGGGGGGGCCGGAGAGAGACCCAGTACTTC. It specifies CSVGERGGRRETQYF.